This paragraph reports one T cell receptor (beta chain). Only one count was recorded for this clone. Its antigen is still unknown. Per-base quality was not reported, and no clone a single base away is much larger than it. The sample originates from a study of blood T cell repertoires in COVID-19 (dated by TCRdb to the early 2020s). With respect to the entire study: Samples from collaborators originated in the United States, Italy and Spain and spanned both the acute and convalescent phases of COVID-19. Nearly every sample came with metadata listing a de-identified subject ID, COVID-19 status, age in years and sex. The repertoires were made available in a free public database intended to serve as a resource for research on the immune response to SARS-CoV-2. HLA class I and class II types, where available, came from metadata supplied by the sample provider rather than from assay-based typing. The dataset comprised deeply sampled blood TCRbeta repertoires from subjects exposed to, actively infected with, or recovered from COVID-19. The prospective study material was composed of cDNA or gDNA derived from T cells, B-cell-depleted T cells, or PBMCs. The samples were drawn from the first 160 participants of the ongoing ImmuneRACE study and from roughly 1,300 subjects provided by 6 global collaborators.

Per the germline V gene, SGHTA is the CDR1 and FQGNSA is the CDR2. The CDR3 contains 14 residues, cysteine and phenylalanine counted. Only the CDR3 region is kept as DNA, spanning 42 bases read in frame from base 1. V ends up 5 bases short and J 7 bases short, with an unmatched junction base count of 9. Points the paper makes about the study in general: The quantity of clinical and demographic metadata differed by source and by participant and was supplied without curation.

TCRbeta CDR3 regions were amplified from genomic DNA using the immunoSEQ Assay, a bias-controlled multiplex PCR. The original methods were these. Within the assay, amplification of reference gene primers was used to estimate how many nucleated cells each sample contained. Sequence reads were collapsed and filtered to measure the absolute abundance of every unique TCRbeta CDR3 rearrangement. For each sample, productive Simpson clonality was calculated as the square root of Simpson's diversity index over productive rearrangements. TCRdb provides this immuneACCESS table in a form limited to in-frame rearrangements. Some clones are lacking; in checked studies, under half of them reflect an unresolved V gene, and why the rest are absent is not known. From that table come the V and J calls and clone size; the DNA was used to work out D and trimming. For this sample the table gives some 80,000 clones, of which roughly 82% were detected only once. The ten most abundant clones make up about 12% of the sample.

Whole blood was collected in K2EDTA tubes by collaborating institutions according to the institutions' own protocols. Collaborator samples were shipped for TCRbeta analysis as frozen whole blood, isolated PBMCs, or DNA extracted from either sample type. The chain is assembled from TRBV7-2 and TRBJ2-5; TRBD1 fits 8 bases in the junction. The TCR comes from a man older than 75 with acute or convalescent COVID-19. Sequencing used peripheral blood. The sequenced DNA is TGTGCCAGCAGCCTACAACCAGACAGGGGGACCCAGTACTTC. Translated, it gives CASSLQPDRGTQYF. The CDR3, completed at both ends by the reference TRBV7-2 and TRBJ2-5 genes, gives the full variable domain GAGVSQSPSNKVTEKGKDVELRCDPISGHTALYWYRQSLGQGLEFLIYFQGNSAPDKSGLPSDRFSAERTGGSVSTLTIQRTQQEDSAVYLCASSLQPDRGTQYFGPGTRLLVL.